This entry describes one T cell receptor (beta chain). Clones were read by immunoSEQ multiplex PCR, and TCRdb kept only the in-frame ones, dropping some. This sample has about 270,000 clones, with 65% to 90% found just once. These data are taken from a study of cytomegalovirus exposure and HLA in healthy donors. The sequencing sample was made of PBMCs. The TCR sequence derives from a woman under 30 in good health and CMV-seronegative.

CDR3 bases: TGTGCCAGCAGTTTACGAGGGGAGGGGACCCAGTACTTC. Translated, it gives CASSLRGEGTQYF. The chain links TRBV27 to TRBJ2-5; 7 nucleotides align to TRBD2. The V segment lost 2 bases and the J segment 7 bases; nucleotides outside the gene matches: 4. Germline CDR1 is MNHEY and CDR2 is SMNVEV (reference sequence). The CDR3 is 13 residues long.